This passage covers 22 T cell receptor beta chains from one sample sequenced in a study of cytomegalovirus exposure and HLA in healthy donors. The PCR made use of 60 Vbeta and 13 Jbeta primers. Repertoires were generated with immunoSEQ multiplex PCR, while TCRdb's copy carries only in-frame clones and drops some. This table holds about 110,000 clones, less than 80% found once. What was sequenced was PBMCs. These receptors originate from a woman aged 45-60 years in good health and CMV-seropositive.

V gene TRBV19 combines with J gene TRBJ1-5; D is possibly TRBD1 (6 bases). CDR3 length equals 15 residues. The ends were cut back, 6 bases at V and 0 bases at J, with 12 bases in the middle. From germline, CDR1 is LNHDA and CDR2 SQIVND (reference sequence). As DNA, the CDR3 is TGTGCCAGTAGGGACAGTCCTTATAGCAATCAGCCCCAGCATTTT. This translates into CASRDSPYSNQPQHF.

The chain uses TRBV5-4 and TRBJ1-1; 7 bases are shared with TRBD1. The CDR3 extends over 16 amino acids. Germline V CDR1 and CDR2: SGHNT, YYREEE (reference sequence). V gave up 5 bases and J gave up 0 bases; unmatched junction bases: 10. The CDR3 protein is CASRGQARGLNTEAFF. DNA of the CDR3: TGTGCCAGCAGAGGACAGGCGAGGGGGTTGAACACTGAAGCTTTCTTT.

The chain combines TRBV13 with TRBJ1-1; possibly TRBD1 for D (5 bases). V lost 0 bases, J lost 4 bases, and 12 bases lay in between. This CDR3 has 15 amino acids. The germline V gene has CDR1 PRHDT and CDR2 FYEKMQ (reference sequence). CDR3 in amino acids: CASSLGFLGGTEAFF. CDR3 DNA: TGTGCCAGCAGCTTAGGGTTCTTGGGGGGCACTGAAGCTTTCTTT.

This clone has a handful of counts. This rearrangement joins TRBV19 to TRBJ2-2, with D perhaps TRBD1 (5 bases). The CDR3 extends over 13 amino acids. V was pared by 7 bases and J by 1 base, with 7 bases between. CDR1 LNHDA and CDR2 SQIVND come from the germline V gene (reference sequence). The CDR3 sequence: CASTTGNTGELFF. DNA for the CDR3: TGTGCCAGTACTACAGGGAACACCGGGGAGCTGTTTTTT.

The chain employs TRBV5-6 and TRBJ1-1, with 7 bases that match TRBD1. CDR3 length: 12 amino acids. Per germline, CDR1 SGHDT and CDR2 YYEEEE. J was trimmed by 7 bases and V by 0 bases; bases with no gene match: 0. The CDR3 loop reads CASSLGTGEAFF. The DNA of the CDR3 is TGTGCCAGCAGCTTGGGGACAGGTGAAGCTTTCTTT.

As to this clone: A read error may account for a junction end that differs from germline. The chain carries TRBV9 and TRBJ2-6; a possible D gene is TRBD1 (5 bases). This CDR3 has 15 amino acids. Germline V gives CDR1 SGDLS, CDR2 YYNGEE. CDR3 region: CASSSGISGANGLTF. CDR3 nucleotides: TGTGCCAGCAGCTCAGGGATCTCTGGGGCCAACGGCCTGACTTTC. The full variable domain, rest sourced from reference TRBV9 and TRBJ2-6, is DSGVTQTPKHLITATGQRVTLRCSPRSGDLSVYWYQQSLDQGLQFLIQYYNGEERAKGNILERFSAQQFPDLHSELNLSSLELGDSALYFCASSSGISGANGLTFGAGSRLTVL.

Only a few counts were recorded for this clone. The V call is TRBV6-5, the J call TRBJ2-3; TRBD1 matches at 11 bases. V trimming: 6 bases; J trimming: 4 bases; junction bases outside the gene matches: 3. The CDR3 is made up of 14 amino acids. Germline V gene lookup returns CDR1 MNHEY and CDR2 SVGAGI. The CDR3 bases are TGTGCCAGCAGCCGGACAGGGGGCGCAGATACGCAGTATTTT. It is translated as CASSRTGGADTQYF.

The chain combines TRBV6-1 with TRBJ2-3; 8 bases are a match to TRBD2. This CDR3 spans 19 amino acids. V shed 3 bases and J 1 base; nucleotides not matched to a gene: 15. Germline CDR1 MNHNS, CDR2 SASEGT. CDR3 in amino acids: CASSDGIAVTSVGTDTQYF. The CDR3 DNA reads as TGTGCCAGCAGTGATGGTATCGCGGTGACTAGCGTTGGCACAGATACGCAGTATTTT.

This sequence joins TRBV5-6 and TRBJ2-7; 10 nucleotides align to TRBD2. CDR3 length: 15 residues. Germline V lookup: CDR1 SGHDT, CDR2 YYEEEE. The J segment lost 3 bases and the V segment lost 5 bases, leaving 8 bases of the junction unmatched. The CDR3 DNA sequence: TGTGCCAGCAGAGGAGCGGGAGGGCCTTACTACGAGCAGTACTTC. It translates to CASRGAGGPYYEQYF.

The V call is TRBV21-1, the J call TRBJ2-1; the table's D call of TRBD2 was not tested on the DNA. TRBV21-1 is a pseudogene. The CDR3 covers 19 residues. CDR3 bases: TGTGCCAGCAGCACTGCCGGGACTAGCGGGAGGCCATCGAACAATGAGCAGTTCTTC. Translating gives CASSTAGTSGRPSNNEQFF.

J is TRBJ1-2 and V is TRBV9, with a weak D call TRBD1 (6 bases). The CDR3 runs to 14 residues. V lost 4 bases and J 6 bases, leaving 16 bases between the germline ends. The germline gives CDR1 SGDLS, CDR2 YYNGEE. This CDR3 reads CASSPRVGGDGYTF. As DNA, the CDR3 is TGTGCCAGCAGCCCCCGGGTAGGGGGAGATGGCTACACCTTC.

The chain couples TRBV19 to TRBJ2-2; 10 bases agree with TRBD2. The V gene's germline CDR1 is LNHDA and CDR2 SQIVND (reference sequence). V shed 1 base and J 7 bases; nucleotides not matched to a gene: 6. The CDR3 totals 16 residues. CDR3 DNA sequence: TGTGCCAGTAGTATAGGAGCGGGGGGGCCCAGCGGGGAGCTGTTTTTT. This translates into CASSIGAGGPSGELFF.

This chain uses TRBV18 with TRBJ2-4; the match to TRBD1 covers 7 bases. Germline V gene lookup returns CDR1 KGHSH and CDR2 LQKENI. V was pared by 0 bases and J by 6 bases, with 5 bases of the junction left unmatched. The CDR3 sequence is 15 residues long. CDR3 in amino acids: CASSPPLAGGNIQYF. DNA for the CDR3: TGTGCCAGCTCACCACCACTGGCAGGGGGAAACATTCAGTACTTC.

CDR3 amino acids: CASSHVDKQGVGQPQHF. DNA of the CDR3: TGTGCCAGCAGCCACGTAGATAAACAGGGGGTCGGTCAGCCCCAGCATTTT. The chain is built from TRBV7-9 and TRBJ1-5; 8 bases are shared with TRBD1. V trimming: 5 bases; J trimming: 6 bases; junction bases outside the gene matches: 15. This CDR3 contains 17 residues. CDR1 is SEHNR and CDR2 is FQNEAQ in the germline V gene (reference sequence).

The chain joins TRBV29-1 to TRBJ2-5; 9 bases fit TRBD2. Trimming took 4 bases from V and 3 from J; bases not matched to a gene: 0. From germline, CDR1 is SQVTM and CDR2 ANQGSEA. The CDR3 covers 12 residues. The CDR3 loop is CSVASGEETQYF. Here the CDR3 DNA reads TGCAGCGTTGCTAGCGGGGAAGAGACCCAGTACTTC. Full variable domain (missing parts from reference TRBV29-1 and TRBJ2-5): SAVISQKPSRDICQRGTSLTIQCQVDSQVTMMFWYRQQPGQSLTLIATANQGSEATYESGFVIDKFPISRPNLTFSTLTVSNMSPEDSSIYLCSVASGEETQYFGPGTRLLVL.

CDR3 in DNA: TGTGCCAGCAGCGTAGAGCCAGGAATCTCCTACGAGCAGTACTTC. Amino acid sequence: CASSVEPGISYEQYF. The rearrangement links TRBV9 to TRBJ2-7, with D unclear. The CDR3 covers 15 residues. Germline loops: CDR1 SGDLS, CDR2 YYNGEE. V lost 0 bases, J lost 0 bases, and 10 bases lay in between.

The CDR3 spells CASSQGEGGEDQPQHF. CDR3 in DNA: TGTGCCAGCAGCCAAGGCGAGGGAGGCGAGGATCAGCCCCAGCATTTT. The chain is built from TRBV4-2 and TRBJ1-5; no definite D call. Germline V gene sequence: CDR1 LGHNA, CDR2 YNFKEQ. V was cut by 1 base and J by 5 bases, with 15 bases left in between. CDR3 length equals 16 residues.

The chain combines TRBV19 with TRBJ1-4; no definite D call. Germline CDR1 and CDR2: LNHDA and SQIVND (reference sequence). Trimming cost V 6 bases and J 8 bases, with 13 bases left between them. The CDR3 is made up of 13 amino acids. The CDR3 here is CASSRIYGEKLFF. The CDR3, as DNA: TGTGCCAGTAGCCGAATCTACGGGGAAAAACTGTTTTTT. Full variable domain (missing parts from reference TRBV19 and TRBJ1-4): DGGITQSPKYLFRKEGQNVTLSCEQNLNHDAMYWYRQDPGQGLRLIYYSQIVNDFQKGDIAEGYSVSREKKESFPLTVTSAQKNPTAFYLCASSRIYGEKLFFGSGTQLSVL.

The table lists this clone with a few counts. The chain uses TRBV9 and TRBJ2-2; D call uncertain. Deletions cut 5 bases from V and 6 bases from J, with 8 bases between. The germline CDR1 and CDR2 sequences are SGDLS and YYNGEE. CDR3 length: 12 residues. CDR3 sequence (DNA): TGTGCCAGCAGTTTCCGTGCCGGGGAGCTGTTTTTT. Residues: CASSFRAGELFF.

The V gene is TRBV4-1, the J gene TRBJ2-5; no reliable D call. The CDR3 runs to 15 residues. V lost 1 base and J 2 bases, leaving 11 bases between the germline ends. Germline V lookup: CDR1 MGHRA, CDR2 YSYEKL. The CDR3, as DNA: TGCGCCAGCAGCCAAGCACCTCTGCGGCAAGAGACCCAGTACTTC. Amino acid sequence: CASSQAPLRQETQYF.

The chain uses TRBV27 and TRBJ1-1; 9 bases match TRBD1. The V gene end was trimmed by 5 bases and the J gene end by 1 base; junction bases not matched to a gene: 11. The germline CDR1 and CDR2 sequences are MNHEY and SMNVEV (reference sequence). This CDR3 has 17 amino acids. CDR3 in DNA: TGTGCCAGCAGTCATACCGGGACAGGGAAGGGGAACACTGAAGCTTTCTTT. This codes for CASSHTGTGKGNTEAFF.

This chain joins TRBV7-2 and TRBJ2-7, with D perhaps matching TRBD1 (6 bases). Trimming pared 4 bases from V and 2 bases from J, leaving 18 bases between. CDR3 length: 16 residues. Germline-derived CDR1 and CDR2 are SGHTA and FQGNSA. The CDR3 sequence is CASSSQGANTAYEQYF. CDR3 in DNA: TGTGCCAGCAGCTCACAGGGCGCGAATACCGCCTACGAGCAGTACTTC.